A single sample is the source of the 3 T cell receptor beta chains below, sequenced in a study of cytomegalovirus exposure and HLA in healthy donors. The PCR ran on 60 Vbeta and 13 Jbeta primers. Using immunoSEQ multiplex PCR, the repertoire was profiled, and TCRdb retains in-frame clones only, with some absent. The sample has under 40,000 clones; 90% are singletons. Sequencing was done on a sample of PBMCs. The receptors were sampled from a woman between 18 and 30 years old in good health and CMV-seronegative.

This sequence joins TRBV13 and TRBJ2-6, with 10 nucleotides matching TRBD2. The V gene end was trimmed by 5 bases and the J gene end by 2 bases; junction bases not matched to a gene: 9. Germline CDR1 PRHDT, CDR2 FYEKMQ (reference sequence). This CDR3 region has 18 residues. The CDR3 sequence: CASSRGLAGAPGANVLTF. Written as DNA, the CDR3 is TGTGCCAGCAGCCGGGGGCTAGCGGGAGCCCCTGGGGCCAACGTCCTGACTTTC.

The chain is built from TRBV28 and TRBJ1-4; TRBD1 might be the D (5 bases). CDR1 is MDHEN, CDR2 SYDVKM, per germline. The CDR3 covers 16 residues. Trimming removed 3 bases at V and 0 bases at J, with 11 bases between. The CDR3 sequence: CASSFSSGATNEKLFF. The CDR3 DNA reads TGTGCCAGCAGTTTTTCTTCGGGGGCAACTAATGAAAAACTGTTTTTT.

The chain uses TRBV7-2 and TRBJ2-1; the match to TRBD2 covers 7 bases. The V segment lost 6 bases and the J segment 1 base; nucleotides outside the gene matches: 3. From germline, CDR1 is SGHTA and CDR2 FQGNSA. This CDR3 has 14 amino acids. The CDR3 here is CASRASGSYNEQFF. The CDR3 nucleotides are TGTGCCAGCAGGGCTAGCGGATCCTACAATGAGCAGTTCTTC.